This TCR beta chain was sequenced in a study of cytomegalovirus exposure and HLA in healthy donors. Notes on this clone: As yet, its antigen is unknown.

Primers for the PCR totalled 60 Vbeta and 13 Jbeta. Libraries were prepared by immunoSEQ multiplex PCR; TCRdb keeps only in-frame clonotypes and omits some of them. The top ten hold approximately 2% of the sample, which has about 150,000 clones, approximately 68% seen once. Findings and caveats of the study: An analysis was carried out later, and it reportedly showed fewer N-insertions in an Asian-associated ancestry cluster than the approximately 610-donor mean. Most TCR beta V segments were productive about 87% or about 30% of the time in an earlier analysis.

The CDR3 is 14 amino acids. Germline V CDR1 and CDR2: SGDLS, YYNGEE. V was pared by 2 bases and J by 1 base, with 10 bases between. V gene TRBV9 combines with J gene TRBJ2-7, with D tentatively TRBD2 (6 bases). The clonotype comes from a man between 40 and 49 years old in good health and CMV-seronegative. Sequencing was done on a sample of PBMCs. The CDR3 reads CASSVGGNSYEQYF. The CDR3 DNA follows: TGTGCCAGCAGCGTTGGCGGGAATTCCTACGAGCAGTACTTC. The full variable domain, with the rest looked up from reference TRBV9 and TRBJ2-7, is DSGVTQTPKHLITATGQRVTLRCSPRSGDLSVYWYQQSLDQGLQFLIQYYNGEERAKGNILERFSAQQFPDLHSELNLSSLELGDSALYFCASSVGGNSYEQYFGPGTRLTVT.